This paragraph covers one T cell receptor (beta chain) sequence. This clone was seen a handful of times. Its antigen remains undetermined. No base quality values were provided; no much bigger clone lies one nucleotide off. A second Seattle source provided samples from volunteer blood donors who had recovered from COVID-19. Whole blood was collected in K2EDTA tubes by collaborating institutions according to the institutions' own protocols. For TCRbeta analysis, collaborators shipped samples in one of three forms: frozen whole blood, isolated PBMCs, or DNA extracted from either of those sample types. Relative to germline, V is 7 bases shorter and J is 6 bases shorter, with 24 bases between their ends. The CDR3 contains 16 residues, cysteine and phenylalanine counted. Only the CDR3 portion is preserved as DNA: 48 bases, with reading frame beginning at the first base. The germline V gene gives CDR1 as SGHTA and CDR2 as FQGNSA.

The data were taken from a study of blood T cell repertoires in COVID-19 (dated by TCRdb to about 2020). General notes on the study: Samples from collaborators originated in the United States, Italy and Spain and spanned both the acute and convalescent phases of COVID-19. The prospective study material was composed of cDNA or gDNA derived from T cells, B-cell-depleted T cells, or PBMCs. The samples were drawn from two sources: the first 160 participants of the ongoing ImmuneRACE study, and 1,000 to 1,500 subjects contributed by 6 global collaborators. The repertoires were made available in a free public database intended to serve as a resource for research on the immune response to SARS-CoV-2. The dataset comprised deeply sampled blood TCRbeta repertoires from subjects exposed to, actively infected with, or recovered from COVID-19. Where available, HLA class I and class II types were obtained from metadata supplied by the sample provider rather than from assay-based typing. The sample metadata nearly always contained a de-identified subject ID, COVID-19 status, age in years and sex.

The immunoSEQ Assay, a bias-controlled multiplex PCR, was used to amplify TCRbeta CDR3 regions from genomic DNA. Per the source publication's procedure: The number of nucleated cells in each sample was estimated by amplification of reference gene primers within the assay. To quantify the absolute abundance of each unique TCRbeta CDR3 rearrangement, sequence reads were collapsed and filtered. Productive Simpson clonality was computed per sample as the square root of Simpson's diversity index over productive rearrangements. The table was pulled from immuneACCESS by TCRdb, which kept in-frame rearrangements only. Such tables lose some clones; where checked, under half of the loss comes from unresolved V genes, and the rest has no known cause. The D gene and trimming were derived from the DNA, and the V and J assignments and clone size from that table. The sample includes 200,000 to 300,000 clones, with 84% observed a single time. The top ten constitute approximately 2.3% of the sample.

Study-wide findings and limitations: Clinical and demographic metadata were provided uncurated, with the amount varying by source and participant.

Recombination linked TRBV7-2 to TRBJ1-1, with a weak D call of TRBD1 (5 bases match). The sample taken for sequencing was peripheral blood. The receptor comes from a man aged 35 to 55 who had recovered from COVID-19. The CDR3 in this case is CASILVSEGRTAEAFF. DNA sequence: TGTGCCAGCATTTTAGTGTCGGAGGGGAGAACGGCTGAAGCTTTCTTT.